These T cell receptor beta chains were read from a single sample in a study of cytomegalovirus exposure and HLA in healthy donors. Produced via immunoSEQ multiplex PCR; TCRdb's table is partial and in-frame only. The table records approximately 110,000 clones, around 78% of them present only once. The sequenced sample was PBMCs. The receptors were sampled from a man aged 35-49 years in good health and CMV-seronegative. The CDR3 runs from the conserved cysteine through the conserved F or W. Each record gives: J gene, V gene, CDR3 length, D gene, clone size, CDR3 DNA, CDR3 protein. The D gene is left open where the match is weak. Not all rows give a size; the values are once, few, many and, for expanded clones, a class.

j_call: TRBJ2-5; v_call: TRBV11-2; cdr3_length: 16; d_call: TRBD1; clone_size: .; cdr3_nt: TGTGCCAGCAGCTTAGGCTTTGGGACAGGGGGAGAGACCCAGTACTTC; cdr3_aa: CASSLGFGTGGETQYF
j_call: TRBJ1-1; v_call: TRBV6-5; cdr3_length: 13; d_call: .; clone_size: .; cdr3_nt: TGTGCCAGCAGTTACACGGACAGCCTTGAAGCTTTCTTT; cdr3_aa: CASSYTDSLEAFF
j_call: TRBJ1-1; v_call: TRBV6-6; cdr3_length: 13; d_call: .; clone_size: once; cdr3_nt: TGTGCCAGCAGGAACCGGGTCCTTACTGAAGCTTTCTTT; cdr3_aa: CASRNRVLTEAFF
j_call: TRBJ1-5; v_call: TRBV7-2; cdr3_length: 13; d_call: .; clone_size: .; cdr3_nt: TGTGCCAGCAGCCGGTATAGCAATCAGCCCCAGCATTTT; cdr3_aa: CASSRYSNQPQHF
j_call: TRBJ2-7; v_call: TRBV25-1; cdr3_length: 15; d_call: .; clone_size: .; cdr3_nt: TGTGCCAGCAGTCCGCCGGGCCTCGGGAGCTACGAGCAGTACTTC; cdr3_aa: CASSPPGLGSYEQYF
j_call: TRBJ1-5; v_call: TRBV2; cdr3_length: 13; d_call: .; clone_size: .; cdr3_nt: TGTGCCAGCAGGCGGGACGGCAATCAGCCCCAGCATTTT; cdr3_aa: CASRRDGNQPQHF
j_call: TRBJ2-1; v_call: TRBV5-1; cdr3_length: 15; d_call: TRBD2; clone_size: .; cdr3_nt: TGCGCCAGCAGCTTGGAGTCTAGCGGCAGCAATGAGCAGTTCTTC; cdr3_aa: CASSLESSGSNEQFF
j_call: TRBJ2-5; v_call: TRBV7-9; cdr3_length: 15; d_call: .; clone_size: .; cdr3_nt: TGTGCCAGCAGCTTAGTTCCGGGGGGCGGAGAGACCCAGTACTTC; cdr3_aa: CASSLVPGGGETQYF
j_call: TRBJ2-1; v_call: TRBV6-5; cdr3_length: 16; d_call: .; clone_size: .; cdr3_nt: TGTGCCAGCAGTTTGAGGCGGGATCCGGCCTACAATGAGCAGTTCTTC; cdr3_aa: CASSLRRDPAYNEQFF
j_call: TRBJ1-6; v_call: TRBV7-2; cdr3_length: 13; d_call: .; clone_size: .; cdr3_nt: TGTGCCAGCGTGGCCGAATCGGGTTCACCCCTCCACTTT; cdr3_aa: CASVAESGSPLHF
j_call: TRBJ2-7; v_call: TRBV6-1; cdr3_length: 15; d_call: TRBD2; clone_size: few; cdr3_nt: TGTGCCAGCAGGGAACCCGGGACTAGTACCTACGAGCAGTACTTC; cdr3_aa: CASREPGTSTYEQYF
j_call: TRBJ2-5; v_call: TRBV5-1; cdr3_length: 14; d_call: .; clone_size: .; cdr3_nt: TGCGCCAGCAGCTTTACAGGGATAGAAGAGACCCAGTACTTC; cdr3_aa: CASSFTGIEETQYF
j_call: TRBJ2-2; v_call: TRBV25-1; cdr3_length: 15; d_call: .; clone_size: .; cdr3_nt: TGTGCCAGCAGTGAATATGAGGCTTACTCCGGGGAGCTGTTTTTT; cdr3_aa: CASSEYEAYSGELFF
j_call: TRBJ1-2; v_call: TRBV7-9; cdr3_length: 16; d_call: .; clone_size: few; cdr3_nt: TGTGCCAGCAGCCAAACAGGACAAATTACTAACTATGGCTACACCTTC; cdr3_aa: CASSQTGQITNYGYTF
j_call: TRBJ1-3; v_call: TRBV27; cdr3_length: 15; d_call: .; clone_size: .; cdr3_nt: TGTGCCAGCAGTTTTGAGGGTAGACCTGGAAACACCATATATTTT; cdr3_aa: CASSFEGRPGNTIYF
j_call: TRBJ1-5; v_call: TRBV2; cdr3_length: 15; d_call: TRBD1; clone_size: many; cdr3_nt: TGTGCCAGCAGTTCGGTAGAGGGGGCATACCAGCCCCAGCATTTT; cdr3_aa: CASSSVEGAYQPQHF
j_call: TRBJ2-5; v_call: TRBV9; cdr3_length: 16; d_call: .; clone_size: .; cdr3_nt: TGTGCCAGCAGCGTAGATGGCGGGGAGATGCAAGAGACCCAGTACTTC; cdr3_aa: CASSVDGGEMQETQYF
j_call: TRBJ2-7; v_call: TRBV5-1; cdr3_length: 14; d_call: TRBD1; clone_size: .; cdr3_nt: TGCGCCAGCAGCACCGGACAGGAATCCTACGAGCAGTACTTC; cdr3_aa: CASSTGQESYEQYF
j_call: TRBJ1-5; v_call: TRBV4-1; cdr3_length: 15; d_call: TRBD1; clone_size: .; cdr3_nt: TGCGCCAGCAGCCAAGACGACAGGGCTGATCAGCCCCAGCATTTT; cdr3_aa: CASSQDDRADQPQHF
j_call: TRBJ1-2; v_call: TRBV30; cdr3_length: 14; d_call: .; clone_size: .; cdr3_nt: TGTGCCTGGAGTGTTGGGGAGAACCACTATGGCTACACCTTC; cdr3_aa: CAWSVGENHYGYTF
j_call: TRBJ1-1; v_call: TRBV10-3; cdr3_length: 16; d_call: .; clone_size: .; cdr3_nt: TGTGCCATCAGGGCGGGACCTAAGGGAGGGAACACTGAAGCTTTCTTT; cdr3_aa: CAIRAGPKGGNTEAFF
j_call: TRBJ1-2; v_call: TRBV18; cdr3_length: 13; d_call: TRBD1; clone_size: .; cdr3_nt: TGTGCCAGCTCACCAGGGACAGACTATGGCTACACCTTC; cdr3_aa: CASSPGTDYGYTF
j_call: TRBJ2-2; v_call: TRBV5-5; cdr3_length: 12; d_call: .; clone_size: .; cdr3_nt: TGTGCCAGCACAAAGCACACCGGGGAGCTGTTTTTT; cdr3_aa: CASTKHTGELFF
j_call: TRBJ2-7; v_call: TRBV6-6; cdr3_length: 16; d_call: TRBD1; clone_size: .; cdr3_nt: TGTGCCAGCAGTTACTCGACAGGGAATACTGCCTACGAGCAGTACTTC; cdr3_aa: CASSYSTGNTAYEQYF
j_call: TRBJ1-2; v_call: TRBV5-1; cdr3_length: 13; d_call: .; clone_size: .; cdr3_nt: TGCGCCAGCAGGCATGCGGGGGACTATGGCTACACCTTC; cdr3_aa: CASRHAGDYGYTF
j_call: TRBJ2-7; v_call: TRBV28; cdr3_length: 16; d_call: TRBD2; clone_size: .; cdr3_nt: TGTGCCAGCAGTCCGCTAGCGGGGGGGGCCGTATACGAGCAGTACTTC; cdr3_aa: CASSPLAGGAVYEQYF
j_call: TRBJ1-4; v_call: TRBV10-2; cdr3_length: 15; d_call: TRBD1; clone_size: .; cdr3_nt: TGCGCCAGCAAGACCTCGGGGACAGCGTTTGAAAAACTGTTTTTT; cdr3_aa: CASKTSGTAFEKLFF
j_call: TRBJ2-2; v_call: TRBV4-2; cdr3_length: 15; d_call: .; clone_size: .; cdr3_nt: TGTGCCAGCAGCCCCGGGACAAGGTATGCCGGGGAGCTGTTTTTT; cdr3_aa: CASSPGTRYAGELFF
j_call: TRBJ2-5; v_call: TRBV6-5; cdr3_length: 15; d_call: .; clone_size: .; cdr3_nt: TGTGCCAGCAGCGCACACACAACCTCAGGGGCGACCCAGTACTTC; cdr3_aa: CASSAHTTSGATQYF
j_call: TRBJ1-2; v_call: TRBV18; cdr3_length: 17; d_call: TRBD1; clone_size: .; cdr3_nt: TGTGCCAGCTCAGTTTTGCGACAGGGGCCCACTCTCTATGGCTACACCTTC; cdr3_aa: CASSVLRQGPTLYGYTF
j_call: TRBJ1-1; v_call: TRBV5-4; cdr3_length: 12; d_call: .; clone_size: .; cdr3_nt: TGTGCCAGCAGCTTGATCGGGGGAGAAGCTTTCTTT; cdr3_aa: CASSLIGGEAFF
j_call: TRBJ1-1; v_call: TRBV5-4; cdr3_length: 15; d_call: .; clone_size: .; cdr3_nt: TGTGCCAGCAGCAAAACTGTATCAGGGCCCACTGAAGCTTTCTTT; cdr3_aa: CASSKTVSGPTEAFF
j_call: TRBJ1-1; v_call: TRBV27; cdr3_length: 13; d_call: TRBD1; clone_size: once; cdr3_nt: TGTGCCAGCAGGGGACAGGGGGCCACTGAAGCTTTCTTT; cdr3_aa: CASRGQGATEAFF
j_call: TRBJ2-7; v_call: TRBV7-9; cdr3_length: 14; d_call: .; clone_size: .; cdr3_nt: TGTGCCAGCAGCCCCACCCAGGCTACCTACGAGCAGTACTTC; cdr3_aa: CASSPTQATYEQYF
j_call: TRBJ1-3; v_call: TRBV28; cdr3_length: 15; d_call: TRBD1; clone_size: .; cdr3_nt: TGTGCCAGCAGTTTAGGGGACAGTTCTGGAAACACCATATATTTT; cdr3_aa: CASSLGDSSGNTIYF
j_call: TRBJ1-2; v_call: TRBV21-1; cdr3_length: 17; d_call: .; clone_size: .; cdr3_nt: TGTGCCAGCTTAATCCGGGACAGGGCACGTCTCCACTATGGCTACACCTTC; cdr3_aa: CASLIRDRARLHYGYTF
j_call: TRBJ2-2; v_call: TRBV18; cdr3_length: 16; d_call: .; clone_size: .; cdr3_nt: TGTGCCAGCTCACAGACGGCGGGGCGGGACACCGGGGAGCTGTTTTTT; cdr3_aa: CASSQTAGRDTGELFF
j_call: TRBJ2-3; v_call: TRBV18; cdr3_length: 17; d_call: .; clone_size: few; cdr3_nt: TGTGCCAGCTCACCCCGCGTAGCAACTAAAAACACAGATACGCAGTATTTT; cdr3_aa: CASSPRVATKNTDTQYF
j_call: TRBJ1-3; v_call: TRBV7-6; cdr3_length: 15; d_call: TRBD1; clone_size: once; cdr3_nt: TGTGCCAGCAGCCCGGGACAGGGGATCTACAACACCATATATTTT; cdr3_aa: CASSPGQGIYNTIYF
j_call: TRBJ2-1; v_call: TRBV6-5; cdr3_length: 15; d_call: TRBD2; clone_size: .; cdr3_nt: TGTGCCAGCAGTCGGGGGGGGTTATCCTACAATGAGCAGTTCTTC; cdr3_aa: CASSRGGLSYNEQFF
j_call: TRBJ2-7; v_call: TRBV6-5; cdr3_length: 16; d_call: TRBD1; clone_size: .; cdr3_nt: TGTGCCAGCAGTTACTCGAGAGGACAGGGGTTTCGCGAGCAGTACTTC; cdr3_aa: CASSYSRGQGFREQYF
j_call: TRBJ1-1; v_call: TRBV5-5; cdr3_length: 15; d_call: TRBD1; clone_size: .; cdr3_nt: TGTGCCAGCAGCTTCTCCGGGACAGGAAACACTGAAGCTTTCTTT; cdr3_aa: CASSFSGTGNTEAFF
j_call: TRBJ1-5; v_call: TRBV27; cdr3_length: 14; d_call: .; clone_size: .; cdr3_nt: TGTGCCAGCAGCCTGAGGAATAGCAATCAGCCCCAGCATTTT; cdr3_aa: CASSLRNSNQPQHF
j_call: TRBJ2-5; v_call: TRBV7-6; cdr3_length: 15; d_call: TRBD2; clone_size: .; cdr3_nt: TGTGCCAGCAGCCTGACTAGCGGGGGGGCAGAGACCCAGTACTTC; cdr3_aa: CASSLTSGGAETQYF
j_call: TRBJ1-2; v_call: TRBV28; cdr3_length: 14; d_call: TRBD1; clone_size: few; cdr3_nt: TGTGCCAGCAGTTTAGGGACAGGGGATCGCGGCTACACCTTC; cdr3_aa: CASSLGTGDRGYTF
j_call: TRBJ2-2; v_call: TRBV28; cdr3_length: 14; d_call: .; clone_size: .; cdr3_nt: TGTGCCAGCAGGCGGGATTTGAACACCGGGGAGCTGTTTTTT; cdr3_aa: CASRRDLNTGELFF
j_call: TRBJ1-1; v_call: TRBV5-6; cdr3_length: 15; d_call: TRBD1; clone_size: .; cdr3_nt: TGTGCCAGCAGCTTGCACAGGGGGCCGGGTACTGAAGCTTTCTTT; cdr3_aa: CASSLHRGPGTEAFF
j_call: TRBJ2-1; v_call: TRBV29-1; cdr3_length: 11; d_call: .; clone_size: .; cdr3_nt: TGCAGCGTTGGGCAGATGAATGAGCAGTTCTTC; cdr3_aa: CSVGQMNEQFF
j_call: TRBJ2-7; v_call: TRBV7-9; cdr3_length: 15; d_call: .; clone_size: .; cdr3_nt: TGTGCCAGCAGCTTAGAGGTGGCCGGAGCCTACGAGCAGTACTTC; cdr3_aa: CASSLEVAGAYEQYF
j_call: TRBJ2-2; v_call: TRBV5-1; cdr3_length: 15; d_call: .; clone_size: once; cdr3_nt: TGCGCCAGCAGCTTTTGGACCGGGAGCACCGGGGAGCTGTTTTTT; cdr3_aa: CASSFWTGSTGELFF
j_call: TRBJ1-1; v_call: TRBV7-9; cdr3_length: 13; d_call: TRBD1; clone_size: .; cdr3_nt: TGTTCCAGCAGCTTAGCCCCCGGGACAGGTGGGGTCTTT; cdr3_aa: CSSSLAPGTGGVF
j_call: TRBJ2-1; v_call: TRBV6-5; cdr3_length: 11; d_call: .; clone_size: .; cdr3_nt: TGTGCCAGCAGTTCTGACAATGAGCAGTTCTTC; cdr3_aa: CASSSDNEQFF
j_call: TRBJ2-2; v_call: TRBV2; cdr3_length: 12; d_call: .; clone_size: .; cdr3_nt: TGTGCCAGCAGCCACAGTACCTGGGAGCTGTTTTTT; cdr3_aa: CASSHSTWELFF
j_call: TRBJ1-5; v_call: TRBV6-6; cdr3_length: 14; d_call: .; clone_size: .; cdr3_nt: TGTGCCAGCAGGGGACAACTTGGTAATCAGCCCCAGCATTTT; cdr3_aa: CASRGQLGNQPQHF
j_call: TRBJ2-1; v_call: TRBV6-6; cdr3_length: 14; d_call: TRBD2; clone_size: .; cdr3_nt: TGTGCCGGGGGACCAGCGGGGCCCTACAATGAGCAGTTCTTC; cdr3_aa: CAGGPAGPYNEQFF
j_call: TRBJ2-7; v_call: TRBV19; cdr3_length: 14; d_call: TRBD1; clone_size: .; cdr3_nt: TGTGCCAGTAGTATCCGACAGGGGGGGTACGAGCAGTACTTC; cdr3_aa: CASSIRQGGYEQYF
j_call: TRBJ2-5; v_call: TRBV4-3; cdr3_length: 14; d_call: TRBD2; clone_size: .; cdr3_nt: TGCGCCAGCAGCCTCGGGACTAGACAAGAGACCCAGTACTTC; cdr3_aa: CASSLGTRQETQYF
j_call: TRBJ2-1; v_call: TRBV9; cdr3_length: 16; d_call: TRBD2; clone_size: .; cdr3_nt: TGTGCCAGCAGTCTCGACGGGGGGGTCCGTCTCAATGAGCAGTTCTTC; cdr3_aa: CASSLDGGVRLNEQFF
j_call: TRBJ2-1; v_call: TRBV5-6; cdr3_length: 12; d_call: .; clone_size: .; cdr3_nt: TGTGCCAGCAGAATTAACAACAATGAGCAGTTCTTC; cdr3_aa: CASRINNNEQFF